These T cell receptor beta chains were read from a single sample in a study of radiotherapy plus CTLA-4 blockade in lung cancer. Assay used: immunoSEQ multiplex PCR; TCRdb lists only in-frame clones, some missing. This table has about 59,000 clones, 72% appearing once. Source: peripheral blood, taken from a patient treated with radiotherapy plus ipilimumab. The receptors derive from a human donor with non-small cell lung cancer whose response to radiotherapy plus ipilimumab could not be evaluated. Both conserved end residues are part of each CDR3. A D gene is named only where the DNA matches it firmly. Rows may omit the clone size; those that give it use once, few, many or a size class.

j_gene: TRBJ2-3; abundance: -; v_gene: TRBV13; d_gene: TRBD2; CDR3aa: CASSLPSGGNPDTQYF; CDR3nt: TGTGCCAGCAGCTTACCCTCGGGGGGAAATCCAGATACGCAGTATTTT
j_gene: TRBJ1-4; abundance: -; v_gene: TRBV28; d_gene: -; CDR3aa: CASMPGGYEKLFF; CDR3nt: TGTGCCAGCATGCCTGGAGGGTATGAAAAACTGTTTTTT
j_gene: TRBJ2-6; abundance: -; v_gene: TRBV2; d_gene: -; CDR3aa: CASAAGANVLTF; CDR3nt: TGTGCCAGCGCAGCTGGGGCCAACGTCCTGACTTTC
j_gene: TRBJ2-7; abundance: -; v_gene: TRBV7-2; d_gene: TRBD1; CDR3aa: CASSFPDRDYEQYF; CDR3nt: TGTGCCAGCAGCTTCCCGGACAGGGACTACGAGCAGTACTTC
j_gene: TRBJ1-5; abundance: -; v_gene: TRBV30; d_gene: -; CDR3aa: CAWSVAGDKIAHF; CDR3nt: TGTGCCTGGAGTGTAGCGGGGGACAAAATCGCCCATTTT
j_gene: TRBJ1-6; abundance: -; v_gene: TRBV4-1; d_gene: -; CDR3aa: CASSQGVVNSPLHF; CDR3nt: TGCGCCAGCAGCCAAGGCGTAGTTAATTCACCCCTCCACTTT
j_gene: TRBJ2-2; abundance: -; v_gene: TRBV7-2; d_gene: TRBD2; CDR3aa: CASSPRGAGGTGELFF; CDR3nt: TGTGCCAGCAGCCCCAGGGGCGCGGGGGGGACCGGGGAGCTGTTTTTT
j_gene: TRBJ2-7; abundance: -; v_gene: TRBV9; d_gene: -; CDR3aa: CASSVGGRPESYEQYF; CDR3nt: TGTGCCAGCAGCGTCGGGGGACGGCCTGAGTCCTACGAGCAGTACTTC
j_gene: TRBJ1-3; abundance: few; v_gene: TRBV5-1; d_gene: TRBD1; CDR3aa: CASSTGQAIRNTIYF; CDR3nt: TGCGCCAGCAGCACGGGACAGGCCATAAGAAACACCATATATTTT
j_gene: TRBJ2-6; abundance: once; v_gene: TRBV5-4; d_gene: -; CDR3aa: CASSPRTDTSGANVLTF; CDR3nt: TGTGCCAGCAGCCCGAGGACAGACACCTCTGGGGCCAACGTCCTGACTTTC
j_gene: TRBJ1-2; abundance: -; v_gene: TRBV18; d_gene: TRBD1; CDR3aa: CASSPPGTGRSYGYTF; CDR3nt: TGTGCCAGCTCACCACCGGGGACAGGACGCAGCTATGGCTACACCTTC
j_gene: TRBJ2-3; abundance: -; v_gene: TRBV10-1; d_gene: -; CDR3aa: CASSKDSPTDTQYF; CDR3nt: TGCGCCAGCAGTAAAGACAGTCCCACAGATACGCAGTATTTT
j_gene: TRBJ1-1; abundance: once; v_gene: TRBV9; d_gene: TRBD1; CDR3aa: CASSGSDRVFFGRAFF; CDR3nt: TGTGCCAGCAGCGGATCCGACAGGGTTTTTTTTGGTAGGGCTTTCTTT
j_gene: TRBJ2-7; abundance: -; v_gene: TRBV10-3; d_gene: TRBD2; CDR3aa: CAISTGASGSEQYF; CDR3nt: TGTGCCATCAGTACCGGGGCTAGCGGGAGCGAGCAGTACTTC
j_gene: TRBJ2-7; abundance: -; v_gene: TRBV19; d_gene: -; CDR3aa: CASSISGVLRGYEQYF; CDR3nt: TGTGCCAGTAGTATCTCGGGCGTGCTAAGGGGCTACGAGCAGTACTTC
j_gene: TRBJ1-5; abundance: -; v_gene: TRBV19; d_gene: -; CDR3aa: CASSQGLNQPQHF; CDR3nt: TGTGCCAGTTCTCAGGGACTCAATCAGCCCCAGCATTTT
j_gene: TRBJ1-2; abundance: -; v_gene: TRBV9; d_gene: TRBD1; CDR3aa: CASSGGTGIYGYTF; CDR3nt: TGTGCCAGCAGCGGGGGGACAGGAATTTATGGCTACACCTTC
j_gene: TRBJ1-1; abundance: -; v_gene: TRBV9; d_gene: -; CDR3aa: CASSLNPNTEAFF; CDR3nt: TGTGCCAGCAGCCTAAATCCGAACACTGAAGCTTTCTTT
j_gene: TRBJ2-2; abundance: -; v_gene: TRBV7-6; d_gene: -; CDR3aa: CASSPTLPGELFF; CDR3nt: TGTGCCAGCAGCCCGACACTGCCCGGGGAGCTGTTTTTT
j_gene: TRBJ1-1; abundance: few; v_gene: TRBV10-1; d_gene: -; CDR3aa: CASTPTRNTEAFF; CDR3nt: TGCGCCAGCACACCAACACGGAACACTGAAGCTTTCTTT
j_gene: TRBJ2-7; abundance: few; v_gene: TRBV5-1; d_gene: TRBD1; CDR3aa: CASSVGQGAYEQYF; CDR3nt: TGCGCCAGCAGCGTGGGACAGGGGGCTTACGAGCAGTACTTC
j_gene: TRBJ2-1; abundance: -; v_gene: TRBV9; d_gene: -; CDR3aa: CASSVGGTYNEQFF; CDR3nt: TGTGCCAGCAGCGTGGGGGGAACCTACAATGAGCAGTTCTTC
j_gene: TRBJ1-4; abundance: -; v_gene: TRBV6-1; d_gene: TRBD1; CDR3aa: CASSRTGGDEKLFF; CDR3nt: TGTGCCAGCAGCCGGACAGGGGGCGATGAAAAACTGTTTTTT
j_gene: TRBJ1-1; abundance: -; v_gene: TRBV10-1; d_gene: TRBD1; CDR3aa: CASSQGASTEAFF; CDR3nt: TGCGCCAGCAGCCAGGGGGCAAGTACTGAAGCTTTCTTT
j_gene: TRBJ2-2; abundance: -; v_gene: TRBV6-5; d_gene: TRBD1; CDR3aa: CASRTGGANTGELFF; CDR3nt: TGTGCCAGCAGGACAGGGGGCGCGAACACCGGGGAGCTGTTTTTT
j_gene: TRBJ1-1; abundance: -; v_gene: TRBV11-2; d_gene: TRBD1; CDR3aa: CASSLDFGTGFAAEAFF; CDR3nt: TGTGCCAGCAGCTTAGATTTTGGGACAGGCTTCGCCGCTGAAGCTTTCTTT
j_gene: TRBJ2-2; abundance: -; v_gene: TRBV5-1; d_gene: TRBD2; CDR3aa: CASSLAAATSGRNTGELFF; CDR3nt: TGCGCCAGCAGCTTGGCGGCGGCTACTAGCGGGAGGAACACCGGGGAGCTGTTTTTT
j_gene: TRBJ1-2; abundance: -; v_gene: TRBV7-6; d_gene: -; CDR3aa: CASSLNRDYGYTF; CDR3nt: TGTGCCAGCAGCTTAAACAGGGACTATGGCTACACCTTC
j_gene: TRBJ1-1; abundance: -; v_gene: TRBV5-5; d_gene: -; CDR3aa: CASSLAWAGRNTEAFF; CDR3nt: TGTGCCAGCAGCTTGGCGTGGGCGGGCAGGAACACTGAAGCTTTCTTT
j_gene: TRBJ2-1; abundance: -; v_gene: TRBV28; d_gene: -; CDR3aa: CASSPRRGSSYNEQFF; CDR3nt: TGTGCCAGCAGTCCCCGAAGGGGGAGCTCCTACAATGAGCAGTTCTTC
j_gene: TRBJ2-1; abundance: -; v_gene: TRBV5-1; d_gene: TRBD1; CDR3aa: CASRIGQGSYNEQFF; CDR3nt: TGCGCCAGCAGAATCGGACAGGGGTCCTACAATGAGCAGTTCTTC
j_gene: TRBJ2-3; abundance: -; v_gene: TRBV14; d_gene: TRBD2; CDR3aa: CASSPKRGSTDTQYF; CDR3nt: TGTGCCAGCAGCCCGAAGCGGGGGAGCACAGATACGCAGTATTTT
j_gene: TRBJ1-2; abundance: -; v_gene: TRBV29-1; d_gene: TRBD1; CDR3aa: CSVERWAGNRGKSYGYTF; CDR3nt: TGCAGCGTTGAGAGGTGGGCCGGTAACAGGGGTAAGTCCTATGGCTACACCTTC
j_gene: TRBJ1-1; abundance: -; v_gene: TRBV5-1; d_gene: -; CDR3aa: CASSPTGNTEAFF; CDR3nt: TGCGCCAGCAGCCCGACAGGTAACACTGAAGCTTTCTTT
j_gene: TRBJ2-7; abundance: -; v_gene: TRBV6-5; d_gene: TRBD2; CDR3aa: CASSSPAGAGVEQYF; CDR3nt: TGTGCCAGCAGTTCCCCGGCGGGAGCAGGAGTCGAGCAGTACTTC
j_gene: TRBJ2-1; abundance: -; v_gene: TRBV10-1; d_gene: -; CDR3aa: CASSEVFPYNEQFF; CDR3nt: TGCGCCAGCAGTGAGGTATTCCCCTACAATGAGCAGTTCTTC
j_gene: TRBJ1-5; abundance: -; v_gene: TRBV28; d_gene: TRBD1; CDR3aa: CASRSHSGGLVSPQHF; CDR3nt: TGTGCCAGCAGGTCTCACTCAGGGGGCCTGGTCTCGCCCCAGCATTTT